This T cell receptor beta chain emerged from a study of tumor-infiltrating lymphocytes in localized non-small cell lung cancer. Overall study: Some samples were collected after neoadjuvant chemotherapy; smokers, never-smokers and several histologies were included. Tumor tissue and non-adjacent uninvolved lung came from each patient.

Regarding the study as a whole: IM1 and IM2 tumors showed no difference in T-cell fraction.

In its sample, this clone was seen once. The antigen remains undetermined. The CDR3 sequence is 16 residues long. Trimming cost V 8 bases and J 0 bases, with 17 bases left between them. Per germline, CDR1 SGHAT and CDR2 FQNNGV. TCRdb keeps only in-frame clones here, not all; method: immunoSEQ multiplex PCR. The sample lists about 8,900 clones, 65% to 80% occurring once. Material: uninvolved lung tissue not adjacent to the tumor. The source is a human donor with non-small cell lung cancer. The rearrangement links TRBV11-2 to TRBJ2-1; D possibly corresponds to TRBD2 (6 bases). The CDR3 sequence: CASSTSGLSSYNEQFF. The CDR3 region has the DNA TGTGCCAGCTCCACCTCGGGACTCAGCTCCTACAATGAGCAGTTCTTC.